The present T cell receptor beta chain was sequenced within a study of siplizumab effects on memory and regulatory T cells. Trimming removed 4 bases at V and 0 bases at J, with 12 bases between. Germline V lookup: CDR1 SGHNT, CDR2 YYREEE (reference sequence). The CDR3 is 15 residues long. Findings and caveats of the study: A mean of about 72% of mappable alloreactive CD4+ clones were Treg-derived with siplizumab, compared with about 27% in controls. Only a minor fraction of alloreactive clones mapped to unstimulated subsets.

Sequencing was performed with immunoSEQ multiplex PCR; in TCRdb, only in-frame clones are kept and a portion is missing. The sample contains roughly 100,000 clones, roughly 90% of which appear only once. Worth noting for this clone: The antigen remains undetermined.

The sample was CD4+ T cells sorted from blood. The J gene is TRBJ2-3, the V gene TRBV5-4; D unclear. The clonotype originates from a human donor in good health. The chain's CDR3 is CASSPGPQSTDTQYF. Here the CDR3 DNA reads TGTGCCAGCAGCCCGGGTCCCCAAAGCACAGATACGCAGTATTTT. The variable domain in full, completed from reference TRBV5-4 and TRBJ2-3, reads ETGVTQSPTHLIKTRGQQVTLRCSSQSGHNTVSWYQQALGQGPQFIFQYYREEENGRGNFPPRFSGLQFPNYSSELNVNALELDDSALYLCASSPGPQSTDTQYFGPGTRLTVL.